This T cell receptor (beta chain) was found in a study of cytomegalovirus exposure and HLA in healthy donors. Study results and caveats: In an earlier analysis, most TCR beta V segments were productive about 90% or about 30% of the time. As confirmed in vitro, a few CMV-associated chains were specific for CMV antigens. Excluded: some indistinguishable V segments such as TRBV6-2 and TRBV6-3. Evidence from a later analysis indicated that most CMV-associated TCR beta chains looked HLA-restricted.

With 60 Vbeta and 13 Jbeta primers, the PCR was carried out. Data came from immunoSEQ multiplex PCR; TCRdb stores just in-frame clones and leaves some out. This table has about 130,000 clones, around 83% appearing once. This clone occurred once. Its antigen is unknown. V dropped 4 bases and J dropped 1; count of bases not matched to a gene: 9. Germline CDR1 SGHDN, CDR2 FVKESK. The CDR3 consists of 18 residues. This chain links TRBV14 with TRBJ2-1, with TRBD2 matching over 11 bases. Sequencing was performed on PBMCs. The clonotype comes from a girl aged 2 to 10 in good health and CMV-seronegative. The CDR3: CASSRGSGGAGSYNEQFF. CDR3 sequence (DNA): TGTGCCAGCAGCCGGGGTAGCGGGGGGGCCGGGTCCTACAATGAGCAGTTCTTC.